This T cell receptor (beta chain) was retrieved from a study of control samples from healthy donors and cancer patients. Trimming left V 6 bases short and J 0 bases short, with 9 bases between. The CDR3 sequence is 13 residues long. Looked up from germline, CDR1 is MNHEY and CDR2 is SVGAGI. Method: immunoSEQ multiplex PCR; TCRdb's copy keeps in-frame clones and lacks some. The sample records over 200,000 clones, almost 85% being singletons. The rearrangement links TRBV6-5 to TRBJ2-7, with D unclear. This receptor was identified in a woman aged 60-75 years with lung cancer. Source material: PBMCs. CDR3: CASSVRASYEQYF. For the CDR3, the DNA is TGTGCCAGCAGCGTCAGAGCCTCCTACGAGCAGTACTTC.